These 24 T cell receptor beta chains share one sample of origin, sequenced in a study of naive and memory T cell subsets. Study observations and caveats: Especially in CD8 cells, naive repertoires contained a few larger clonotypes, possibly CD45RA-re-expressing memory cells.

Both TRBC1 and TRBC2 were covered by a beta constant-region primer of two equimolar oligonucleotides. Four rounds of PCR amplified the ligated cDNA using nested alpha and beta constant-region primers plus SP2. A single record per CDR3 protein comes from TCRdb applying MiXCR to the UMI-ligation and nested PCR reads. The table records over 130,000 distinct CDR3 sequences, approximately 20% of them present only once. These receptors' targets are unknown. Sequencing was carried out using naive CD8+ T cells from blood. These receptors were taken from a human donor in good health.

This clonotype was detected a few times. The rearrangement uses TRBV7-3 and TRBJ1-3; 7 bases are a match to TRBD1. The CDR3 sequence is 14 residues long. Germline CDR1 and CDR2: SGHTA and FQGTGA. V was pared by 5 bases and J by 1 base, with 2 bases of the junction left unmatched. The chain's CDR3 is CASSPTGSGNTIYF. For the CDR3, the DNA is TGTGCCAGCAGCCCGACAGGGTCTGGAAACACCATATATTTT.

Ten or more counts support this clonotype. This chain links TRBV5-4 with TRBJ2-1; D tentatively reads TRBD1 or TRBD2 (5 bases each). V shed 0 bases and J shed 7 bases, with 20 bases lying between them. The CDR3 is made up of 17 amino acids. The germline V gene encodes CDR1 SGHNT and CDR2 YYREEE (reference sequence). The chain's CDR3 is CASSLGPGTIFANEQFF. The CDR3 bases are TGTGCCAGCAGCTTGGGGCCTGGGACGATCTTCGCGAATGAGCAGTTCTTC.

The rearrangement links TRBV7-8 to TRBJ2-7; the match to TRBD2 covers 8 bases. The V segment lost 5 bases and the J segment 4 bases; nucleotides outside the gene matches: 7. CDR3 length: 14 residues. Germline assignment: CDR1 SGHVS and CDR2 FQNEAQ. CDR3 in amino acids: CASSPFSGSYEQYF. CDR3 in DNA: TGTGCCAGCAGCCCTTTCAGCGGGAGTTACGAGCAGTACTTC. The full variable domain, its missing parts supplied by reference TRBV7-8 and TRBJ2-7, is GAGVSQSPRYKVAKRGQDVALRCDPISGHVSLFWYQQALGQGPEFLTYFQNEAQLDKSGLPSDRFFAERPEGSVSTLKIQRTQQEDSAVYLCASSPFSGSYEQYFGPGTRLTVT.

This clonotype came up a few times. The V gene is TRBV11-2, the J gene TRBJ1-2, with 9 nucleotides matching TRBD1. From germline, CDR1 is SGHAT and CDR2 FQNNGV. Trimming removed 7 bases from V and 4 bases from J; junction bases left unmatched: 7. The CDR3 has 14 amino acids. The CDR3 is CASTGTGPTYGYTF. In DNA form, the CDR3 reads TGTGCCAGCACCGGGACAGGGCCAACCTATGGCTACACCTTC.

For the CDR3, the DNA is TGCGCCAGCAGTGACTCCCCCAGCTCCTACGAGCAGTACTTC. Its protein product is CASSDSPSSYEQYF. The rearrangement links TRBV10-1 to TRBJ2-7; D is undetermined. Trimming took 3 bases from V and 0 from J, leaving 9 bases between them. This CDR3 has 14 residues. Germline V lookup: CDR1 WNHNN, CDR2 SYGVQD (reference sequence).

V usage is TRBV20-1 and J usage is TRBJ1-6, with 7 positions matching TRBD1. The CDR3 has 15 residues. CDR1 and CDR2 from the germline V gene are DFQATT and SNEGSKA (reference sequence). V lost 1 base to trimming and J lost 4 bases; unmatched junction nucleotides: 4. The CDR3 spells CSARGTGDYNSPLHF. The DNA of the CDR3 is TGCAGTGCTAGAGGAACAGGGGATTATAATTCACCCCTCCACTTT.

This rearrangement joins TRBV20-1 to TRBJ2-7, with D perhaps being TRBD1 or TRBD2 (5 bases each). V was clipped by 0 bases and J by 4 bases, with 10 bases between them. This CDR3 has 13 amino acids. Germline V lookup: CDR1 DFQATT, CDR2 SNEGSKA (reference sequence). The CDR3 coding sequence is TGCAGTGCTAGAGATGGGACCGAATACGAGCAGTACTTC. It yields the protein CSARDGTEYEQYF.

This sequence joins TRBV7-2 and TRBJ2-5, with 8 bases fitting TRBD2. V lost 1 base, J lost 5 bases, and 12 bases stayed unmatched. Germline V CDR1 and CDR2: SGHTA, FQGNSA. This CDR3 region has 17 residues. The CDR3 nucleotides are TGTGCCAGCAGCTTAGATGCAGCGGGAGTTCCCGTGGAGACCCAGTACTTC. Translation gives CASSLDAAGVPVETQYF. The full variable domain, rest sourced from reference TRBV7-2 and TRBJ2-5, is GAGVSQSPSNKVTEKGKDVELRCDPISGHTALYWYRQSLGQGLEFLIYFQGNSAPDKSGLPSDRFSAERTGGSVSTLTIQRTQQEDSAVYLCASSLDAAGVPVETQYFGPGTRLLVL.

This clonotype showed up just once. V gene TRBV7-8 combines with J gene TRBJ2-3; D perhaps matches TRBD1 (5 bases). CDR1 and CDR2 (germline): SGHVS, FQNEAQ. V was clipped by 5 bases and J by 4 bases, with 16 bases between them. The CDR3 covers 15 residues. The CDR3: CASSPPMGLADTQYF. As DNA, the CDR3 is TGTGCCAGCAGCCCGCCGATGGGGCTGGCAGATACGCAGTATTTT.

The chain recombines TRBV20-1 with TRBJ2-1; D is uncertain. V lost 0 bases and J 0 bases, leaving 9 bases between the germline ends. Germline CDR1 is DFQATT and CDR2 is SNEGSKA (reference sequence). This CDR3 has 15 amino acids. CDR3 protein: CSARDHRSSYNEQFF. DNA for the CDR3: TGCAGTGCTAGAGATCATCGGAGCTCCTACAATGAGCAGTTCTTC.

J is TRBJ2-5 and V is TRBV5-1; 11 bases line up with TRBD2. CDR1 is SGHRS, CDR2 YFSETQ, per germline. The CDR3 contains 13 residues. The junction had 2 bases not matched to a gene; V was cut back by 6 bases and J by 4 bases. CDR3 DNA: TGCGCCAGCACGGGGACTAGCGGAGAGACCCAGTACTTC. This gives the protein CASTGTSGETQYF.

This clonotype was observed at least ten times. This chain uses TRBV27 with TRBJ2-7; TRBD2 is a possible D gene (6 bases). The V end was cut by 5 bases, the J end by 5 bases, with 13 bases between. The CDR3 spans 13 residues. The germline CDR1 and CDR2 sequences are MNHEY and SMNVEV (reference sequence). The CDR3 bases are TGTGCCAGCAGTCAAGGACTACACAACGAGCAGTACTTC. Its translation is CASSQGLHNEQYF.

J is TRBJ2-7 and V is TRBV27; maybe TRBD1 (5 bases). V gave up 2 bases and J gave up 2 bases, with 13 bases separating them. This CDR3 has 15 residues. Germline V gene data show CDR1 as MNHEY and CDR2 as SMNVEV (reference sequence). The CDR3 coding sequence is TGTGCCAGCAGTTTAAGGCAGGGAATTCCCTACGAGCAGTACTTC. The encoded protein is CASSLRQGIPYEQYF.

V usage is TRBV12-3 or TRBV12-4 and J usage is TRBJ2-5, with D uncertain. This CDR3 is 11 amino acids long. Between the trimmed V and J ends, which lost 2 bases and 5 bases, there was a span of 3 bases. The CDR3 coding sequence is TGTGCCAGCAGTTTATTCGAGACCCAGTACTTC. This gives the protein CASSLFETQYF.

In this sample, this clonotype turned up many times. This chain connects TRBV29-1 to TRBJ2-4; no firm D call. Germline CDR1 SQVTM, CDR2 ANQGSEA. CDR3 length equals 14 residues. Trimming took off 1 base at V and 0 bases at J, with 7 bases between the two ends. In DNA form, the CDR3 reads TGCAGCGTTGAAGTTCTCTTAGCCAAAAACATTCAGTACTTC. Residues: CSVEVLLAKNIQYF.

Here the CDR3 DNA reads TGTGCCAGCAGTTTATGGGACAGGGGTGAGGAGACCCAGTACTTC. Residues: CASSLWDRGEETQYF. The chain has TRBV27 and TRBJ2-5, with TRBD1 identical over 10 bases. The V segment lost 1 base and the J segment 5 bases; nucleotides outside the gene matches: 4. CDR3 length: 15 amino acids. Germline lookup yields CDR1 MNHEY and CDR2 SMNVEV (reference sequence).

This sequence joins TRBV7-3 and TRBJ2-1, with D perhaps matching TRBD1 or TRBD2 (6 bases each). V dropped 2 bases and J dropped 2 bases, with 16 bases sitting between them. The CDR3 is made up of 17 amino acids. Germline V CDR1 and CDR2: SGHTA, FQGTGA. The CDR3 DNA follows: TGTGCCAGCAGCTTACAAGGACCGGGGGCTCCCTACAATGAGCAGTTCTTC. Its protein is CASSLQGPGAPYNEQFF.

The V and J genes are TRBV28 and TRBJ1-2; D possibly corresponds to TRBD1 (6 bases). The CDR3 is 15 residues long. V was pared by 3 bases and J by 5 bases, with 16 bases between. The germline V gene has CDR1 MDHEN and CDR2 SYDVKM. DNA for the CDR3: TGTGCCAGCAGTTTGTACAGGGAGGGGCGATATGGCTACACCTTC. This sequence encodes CASSLYREGRYGYTF.

This clonotype was seen more than once but under ten times. The chain employs TRBV20-1 and TRBJ1-1; possible D gene TRBD1, 6 bases. The V gene's germline CDR1 is DFQATT and CDR2 SNEGSKA (reference sequence). CDR3 length: 12 amino acids. Deletions cut 5 bases from V and 3 bases from J, with 10 bases between. CDR3 residues: CSALQGYTEAFF. CDR3 nucleotides: TGCAGTGCTTTACAGGGATACACTGAAGCTTTCTTT.

This clonotype was counted a few times. V gene TRBV6-2 or TRBV6-3 combines with J gene TRBJ2-7; 8 bases line up with TRBD1. CDR3 length equals 15 residues. Germline V gives CDR1 MNHEY, CDR2 SVGEGT. V shed 6 bases and J 1 base; nucleotides not matched to a gene: 8. The CDR3 sequence: CASSPIGTGSYEQYF. As DNA, the CDR3 is TGTGCCAGCAGCCCAATCGGGACAGGATCCTACGAGCAGTACTTC.

J is TRBJ2-7 and V is TRBV6-6; TRBD1 matches 10 bases. The CDR3 length is 14 residues. J gave up 7 bases and V 8 bases, and 11 bases lay outside the gene matches. The V gene's germline CDR1 is MNHNY and CDR2 SVGAGI (reference sequence). The CDR3 nucleotides are TGTGCCAGCTCCTCGGGACAGGGGAAGTGGGAGCAGTACTTC. Residues: CASSSGQGKWEQYF.

The chain couples TRBV7-2 to TRBJ2-1, with a weak D call TRBD1 (7 bases). Germline lookup yields CDR1 SGHTA and CDR2 FQGNSA. V was clipped by 11 bases and J by 9 bases, with 26 bases between them. The length of the CDR3 is 15 residues. The CDR3 nucleotides read TGTGCCGGATCCCTGGACCAGGGGGGAGAGTCTGAGCAGTTCTTC. It translates to CAGSLDQGGESEQFF.

This rearrangement joins TRBV6-2 or TRBV6-3 to TRBJ2-2, with D perhaps matching TRBD2 (6 bases). This CDR3 has 11 amino acids. Per the germline V gene, CDR1 is MNHEY and CDR2 is SVGEGT. Deletions cut 8 bases from V and 11 bases from J, with 12 bases between. CDR3 sequence: CASGREYELFF. DNA for the CDR3: TGTGCCAGCGGACGGGAGTATGAGCTGTTTTTT.

This chain uses TRBV12-3 or TRBV12-4 with TRBJ2-7, with D perhaps TRBD1 or TRBD2 (5 bases each). The V end lost 6 bases, the J end lost 2 bases, and 14 bases lay between the germline ends. CDR3 length: 14 residues. CDR3 DNA sequence: TGTGCCAGCAGCTTCCACGAGGGGCCCTACGAGCAGTACTTC. Translation: CASSFHEGPYEQYF.